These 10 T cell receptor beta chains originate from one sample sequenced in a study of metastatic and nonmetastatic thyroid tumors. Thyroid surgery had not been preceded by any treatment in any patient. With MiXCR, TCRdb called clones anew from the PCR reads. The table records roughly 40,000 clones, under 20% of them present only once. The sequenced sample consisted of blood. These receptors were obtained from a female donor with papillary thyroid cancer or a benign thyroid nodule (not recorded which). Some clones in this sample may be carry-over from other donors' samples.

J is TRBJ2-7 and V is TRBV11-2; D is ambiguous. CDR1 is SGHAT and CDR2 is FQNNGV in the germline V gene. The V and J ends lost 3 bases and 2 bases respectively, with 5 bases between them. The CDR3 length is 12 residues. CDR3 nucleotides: TGTGCCAGCAGCTTGATCACCTACGAGCAGTACTTC. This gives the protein CASSLITYEQYF.

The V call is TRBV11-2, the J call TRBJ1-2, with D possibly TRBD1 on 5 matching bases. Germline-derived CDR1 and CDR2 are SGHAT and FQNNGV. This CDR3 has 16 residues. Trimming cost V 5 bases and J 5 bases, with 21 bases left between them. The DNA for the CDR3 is TGTGCCAGCAGCCCATCTCGAAAGGGTGGGGGTTATGGCTACACCTTC. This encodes CASSPSRKGGGYGYTF.

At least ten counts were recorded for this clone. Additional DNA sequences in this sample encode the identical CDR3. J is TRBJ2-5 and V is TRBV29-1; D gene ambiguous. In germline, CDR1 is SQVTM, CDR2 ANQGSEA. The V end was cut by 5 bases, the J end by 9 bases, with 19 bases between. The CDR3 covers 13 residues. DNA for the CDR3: TGCAGCGTTCCGGATACTGCTAAGCTGGCCCAGTACTTC. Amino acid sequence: CSVPDTAKLAQYF. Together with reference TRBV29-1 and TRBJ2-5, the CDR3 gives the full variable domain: SAVISQKPSRDICQRGTSLTIQCQVDSQVTMMFWYRQQPGQSLTLIATANQGSEATYESGFVIDKFPISRPNLTFSTLTVSNMSPEDSSIYLCSVPDTAKLAQYFGPGTRLLVL.

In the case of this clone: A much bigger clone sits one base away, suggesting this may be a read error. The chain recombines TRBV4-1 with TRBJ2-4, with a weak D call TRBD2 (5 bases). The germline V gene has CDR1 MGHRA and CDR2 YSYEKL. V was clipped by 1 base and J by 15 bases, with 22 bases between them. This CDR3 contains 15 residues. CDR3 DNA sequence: TGCGCCAGCAGCCAAGTATTAGTTGTGGGAGTGGGAAGGTACTTC. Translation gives CASSQVLVVGVGRYF.

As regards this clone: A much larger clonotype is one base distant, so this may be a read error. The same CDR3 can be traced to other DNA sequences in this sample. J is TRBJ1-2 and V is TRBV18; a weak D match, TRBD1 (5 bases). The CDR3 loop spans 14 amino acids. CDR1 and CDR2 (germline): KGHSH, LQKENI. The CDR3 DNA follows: TGCGCCAGCTCACCACCAGGGAATCCCTATGGCTACACCTTC. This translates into CASSPPGNPYGYTF.

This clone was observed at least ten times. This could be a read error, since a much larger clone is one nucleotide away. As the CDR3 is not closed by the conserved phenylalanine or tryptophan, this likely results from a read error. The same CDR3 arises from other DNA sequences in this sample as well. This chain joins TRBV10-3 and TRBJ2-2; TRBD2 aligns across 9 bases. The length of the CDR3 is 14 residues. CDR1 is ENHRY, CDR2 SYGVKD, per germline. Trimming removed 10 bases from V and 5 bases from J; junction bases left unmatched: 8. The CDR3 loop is CATSGREGTGELFS. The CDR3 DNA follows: TGTGCCACCTCGGGGCGGGAGGGGACCGGGGAGCTGTTTTCT.

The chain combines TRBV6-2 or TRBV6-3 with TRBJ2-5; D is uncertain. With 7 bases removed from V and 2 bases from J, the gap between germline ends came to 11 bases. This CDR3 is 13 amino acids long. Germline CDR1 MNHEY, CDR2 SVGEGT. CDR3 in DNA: TGTGCCAGCATCCGAACAGTGCAAGAGACCCAGTACTTC. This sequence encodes CASIRTVQETQYF.

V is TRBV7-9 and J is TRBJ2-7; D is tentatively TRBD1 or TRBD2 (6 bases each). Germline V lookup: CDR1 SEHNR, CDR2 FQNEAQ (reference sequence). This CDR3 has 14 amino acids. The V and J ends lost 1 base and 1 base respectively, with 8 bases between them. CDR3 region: CASSLEGGSYEQYF. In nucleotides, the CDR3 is TGTGCCAGCAGCTTAGAGGGGGGATCCTACGAGCAGTACTTC.

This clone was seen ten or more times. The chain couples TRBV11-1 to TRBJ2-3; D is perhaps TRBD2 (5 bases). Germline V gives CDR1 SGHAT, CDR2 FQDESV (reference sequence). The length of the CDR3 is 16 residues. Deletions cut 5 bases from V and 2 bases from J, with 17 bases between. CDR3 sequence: CASSPPVTGITDTQYF. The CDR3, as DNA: TGTGCCAGCAGCCCCCCGGTCACGGGAATCACAGATACGCAGTATTTT.

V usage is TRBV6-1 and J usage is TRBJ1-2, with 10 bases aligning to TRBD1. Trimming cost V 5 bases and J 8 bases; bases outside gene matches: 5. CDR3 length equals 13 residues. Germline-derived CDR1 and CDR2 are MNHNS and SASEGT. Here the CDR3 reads CASSRQGAKGYTF. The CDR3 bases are TGTGCCAGCAGTCGACAGGGGGCAAAGGGCTACACCTTC.